A single TCR beta chain is shown here with its context. This record comes from a study of control samples from healthy donors and cancer patients. This CDR3 is 14 amino acids long. Germline-derived CDR1 and CDR2 are SGDLS and YYNGEE. V shed 1 base and J 8 bases; nucleotides not matched to a gene: 8. TCRdb keeps only in-frame clones here, not all; method: immunoSEQ multiplex PCR. The sample consists of some 110,000 clones, roughly 80% of them appearing once. The specimen was blood. This sequence was found in a woman in her 50s in good health. The chain recombines TRBV9 with TRBJ1-2; 7 bases fit TRBD1. The CDR3 is CASSVQGQDLGYTF. CDR3 nucleotide sequence: TGTGCCAGCAGCGTACAAGGACAGGACCTAGGCTACACCTTC.